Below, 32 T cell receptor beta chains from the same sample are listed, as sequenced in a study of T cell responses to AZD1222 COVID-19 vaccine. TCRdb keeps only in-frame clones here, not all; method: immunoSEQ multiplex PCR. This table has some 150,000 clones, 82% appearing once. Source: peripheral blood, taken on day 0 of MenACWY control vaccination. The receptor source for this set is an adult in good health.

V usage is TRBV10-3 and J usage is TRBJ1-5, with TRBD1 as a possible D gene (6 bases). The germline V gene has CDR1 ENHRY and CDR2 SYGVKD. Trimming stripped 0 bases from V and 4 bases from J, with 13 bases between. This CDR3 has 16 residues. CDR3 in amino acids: CAISESGTGSNQPQHF. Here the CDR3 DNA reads TGTGCCATCAGTGAGTCGGGTACAGGGTCTAATCAGCCCCAGCATTTT.

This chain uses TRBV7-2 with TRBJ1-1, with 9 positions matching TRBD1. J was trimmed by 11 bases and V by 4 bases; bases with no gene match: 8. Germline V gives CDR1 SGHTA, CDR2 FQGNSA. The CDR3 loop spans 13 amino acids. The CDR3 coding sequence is TGTGCCAGCAGCTCGGACAGGGGACGGCGGGCTTTCTTT. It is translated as CASSSDRGRRAFF.

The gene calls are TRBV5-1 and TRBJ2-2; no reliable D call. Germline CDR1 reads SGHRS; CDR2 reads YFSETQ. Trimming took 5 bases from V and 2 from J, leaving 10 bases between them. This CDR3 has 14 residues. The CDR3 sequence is CASRSTLNTGELFF. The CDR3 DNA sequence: TGCGCCAGCAGGTCCACACTCAACACCGGGGAGCTGTTTTTT.

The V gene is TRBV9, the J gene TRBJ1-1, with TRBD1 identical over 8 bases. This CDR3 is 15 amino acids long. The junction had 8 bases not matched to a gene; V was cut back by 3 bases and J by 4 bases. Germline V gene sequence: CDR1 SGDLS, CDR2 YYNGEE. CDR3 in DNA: TGTGCCAGCAGCGGGGGGACAGGCGTAGGCACTGAAGCTTTCTTT. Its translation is CASSGGTGVGTEAFF.

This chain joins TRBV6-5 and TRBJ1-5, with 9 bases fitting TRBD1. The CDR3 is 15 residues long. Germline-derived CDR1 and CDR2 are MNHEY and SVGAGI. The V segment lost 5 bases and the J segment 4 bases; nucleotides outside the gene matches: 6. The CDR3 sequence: CASSRYGTGNQPQHF. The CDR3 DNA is TGTGCCAGCAGTCGTTACGGGACAGGGAATCAGCCCCAGCATTTT.

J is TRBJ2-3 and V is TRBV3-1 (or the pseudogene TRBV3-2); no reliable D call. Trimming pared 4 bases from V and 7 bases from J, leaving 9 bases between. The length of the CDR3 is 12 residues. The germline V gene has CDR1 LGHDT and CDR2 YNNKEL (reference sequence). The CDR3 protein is CASSPGRNTQYF. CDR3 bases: TGTGCCAGCAGCCCGGGCCGGAATACGCAGTATTTT.

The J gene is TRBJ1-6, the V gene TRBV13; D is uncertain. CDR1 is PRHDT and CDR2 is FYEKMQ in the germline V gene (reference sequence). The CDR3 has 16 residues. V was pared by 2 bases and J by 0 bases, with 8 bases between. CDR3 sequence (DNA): TGTGCCAGCAGCTTAAGGAGAGGCTCCTATAATTCACCCCTCCACTTT. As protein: CASSLRRGSYNSPLHF.

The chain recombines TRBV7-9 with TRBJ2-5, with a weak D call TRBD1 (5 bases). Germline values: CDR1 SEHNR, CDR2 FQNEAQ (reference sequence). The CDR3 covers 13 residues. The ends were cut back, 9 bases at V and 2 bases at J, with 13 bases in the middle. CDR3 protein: CASLRAGQETQYF. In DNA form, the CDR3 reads TGTGCCAGTTTAAGGGCAGGGCAAGAGACCCAGTACTTC.

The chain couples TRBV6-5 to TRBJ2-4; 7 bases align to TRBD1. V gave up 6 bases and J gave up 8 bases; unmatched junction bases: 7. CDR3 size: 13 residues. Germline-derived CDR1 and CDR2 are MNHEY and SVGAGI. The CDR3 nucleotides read TGTGCCAGCAGAAACAGGGGCTTGGACATTCAGTACTTC. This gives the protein CASRNRGLDIQYF.

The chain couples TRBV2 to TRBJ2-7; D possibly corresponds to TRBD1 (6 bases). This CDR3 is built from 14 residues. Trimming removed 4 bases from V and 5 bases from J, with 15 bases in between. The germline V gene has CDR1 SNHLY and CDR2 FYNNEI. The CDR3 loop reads CASSVTGYRDEQYF. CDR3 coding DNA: TGTGCCAGCAGTGTGACAGGCTATAGAGACGAGCAGTACTTC.

The CDR3 here is CASSKEQGTVPRNTIYF. The CDR3 region has the DNA TGTGCCAGCAGCAAAGAGCAGGGGACAGTCCCCCGAAACACCATATATTTT. This chain uses TRBV21-1 with TRBJ1-3; TRBD1 is taken as the D call from the table, unchecked against the DNA. TRBV21-1 is labeled a pseudogene. CDR3 length: 17 residues.

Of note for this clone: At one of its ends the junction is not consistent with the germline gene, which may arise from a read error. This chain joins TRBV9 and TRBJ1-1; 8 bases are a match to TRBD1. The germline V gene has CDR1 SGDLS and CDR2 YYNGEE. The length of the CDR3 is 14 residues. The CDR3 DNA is TGTGCCAGCAGCCCTCGACAGGGGAACGCTGAAGCTTTCTTT. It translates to CASSPRQGNAEAFF.

CDR3 nucleotide sequence: TGTGCCAGCAGGGGACGGTACAATGAGCAGTTCTTC. Translating it yields CASRGRYNEQFF. This chain links TRBV2 with TRBJ2-1; TRBD1 or TRBD2 may be the D gene (5 bases each). This CDR3 spans 12 amino acids. V lost 6 bases to trimming and J lost 4 bases, with 7 bases between them. Per germline, CDR1 SNHLY and CDR2 FYNNEI.

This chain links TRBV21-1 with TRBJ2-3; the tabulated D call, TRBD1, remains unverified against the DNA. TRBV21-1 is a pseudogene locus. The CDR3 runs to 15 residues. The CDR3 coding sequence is TGTGCCAGCTGGGGGGGACAGGGGGATTCAGATACGCAGTATTTT. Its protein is CASWGGQGDSDTQYF.

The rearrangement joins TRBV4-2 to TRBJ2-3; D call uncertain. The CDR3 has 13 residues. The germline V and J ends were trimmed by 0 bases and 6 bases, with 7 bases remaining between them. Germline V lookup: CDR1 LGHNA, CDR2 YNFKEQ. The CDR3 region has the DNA TGTGCCAGCAGCCAAGAGATGGTGGATACGCAGTATTTT. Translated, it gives CASSQEMVDTQYF.

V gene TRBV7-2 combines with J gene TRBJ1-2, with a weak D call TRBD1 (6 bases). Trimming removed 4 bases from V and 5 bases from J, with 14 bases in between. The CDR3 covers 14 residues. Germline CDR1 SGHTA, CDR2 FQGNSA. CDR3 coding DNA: TGTGCCAGCAGCTATCAGGGGTCAGCTTATGGCTACACCTTC. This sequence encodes CASSYQGSAYGYTF.

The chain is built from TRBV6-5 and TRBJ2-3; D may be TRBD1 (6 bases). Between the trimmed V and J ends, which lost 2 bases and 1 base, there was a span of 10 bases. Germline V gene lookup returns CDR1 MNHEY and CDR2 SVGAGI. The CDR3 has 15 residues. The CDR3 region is CASSYNRVGTDTQYF. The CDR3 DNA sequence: TGTGCCAGCAGTTACAACAGGGTTGGCACAGATACGCAGTATTTT.

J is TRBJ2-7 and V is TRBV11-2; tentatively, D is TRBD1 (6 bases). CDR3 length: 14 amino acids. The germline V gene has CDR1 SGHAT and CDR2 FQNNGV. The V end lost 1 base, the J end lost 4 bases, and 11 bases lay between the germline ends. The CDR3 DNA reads TGTGCCAGCAGCTTAGGTCGCAGGGGATACGAGCAGTACTTC. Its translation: CASSLGRRGYEQYF.

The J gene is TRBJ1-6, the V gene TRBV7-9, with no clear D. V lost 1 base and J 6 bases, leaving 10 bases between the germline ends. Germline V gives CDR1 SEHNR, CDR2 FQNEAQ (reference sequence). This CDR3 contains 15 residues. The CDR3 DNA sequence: TGTGCCAGCAGCTTAGGCCGCCGGGGTAATTCACCCCTCCACTTT. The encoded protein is CASSLGRRGNSPLHF.

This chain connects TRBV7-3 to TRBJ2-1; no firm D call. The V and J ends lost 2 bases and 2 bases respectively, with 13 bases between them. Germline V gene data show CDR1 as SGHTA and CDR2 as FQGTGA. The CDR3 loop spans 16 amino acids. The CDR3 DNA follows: TGTGCCAGCAGCTTATGGCATGGTGGGGCCTACAATGAGCAGTTCTTC. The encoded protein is CASSLWHGGAYNEQFF.

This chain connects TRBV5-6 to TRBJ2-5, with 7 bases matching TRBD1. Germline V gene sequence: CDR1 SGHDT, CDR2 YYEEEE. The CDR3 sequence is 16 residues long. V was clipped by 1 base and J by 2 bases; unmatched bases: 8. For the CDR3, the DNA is TGTGCCAGCAGCTTGTTAGTCAGGGACAGACAAGAGACCCAGTACTTC. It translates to CASSLLVRDRQETQYF.

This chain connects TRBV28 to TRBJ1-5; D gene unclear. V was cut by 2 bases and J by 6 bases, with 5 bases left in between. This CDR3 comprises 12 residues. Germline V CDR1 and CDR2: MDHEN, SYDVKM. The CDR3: CASSLIGQPQHF. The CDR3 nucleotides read TGTGCCAGCAGTTTAATAGGTCAGCCCCAGCATTTT.

DNA for the CDR3: TGTGCCACCAGCCCGGGACAACACAATGAGCAGTTCTTC. Its translation: CATSPGQHNEQFF. The rearrangement links TRBV15 to TRBJ2-1; D perhaps matches TRBD1 (6 bases). Germline values: CDR1 LNHNV, CDR2 YYDKDF (reference sequence). The V end was cut by 5 bases, the J end by 5 bases, with 10 bases between. The CDR3 is 13 residues long.

CDR3 sequence (DNA): TGTGCCAGCAGTCCTTCCCTTTGGAACCAAGAGACCCAGTACTTC. It codes for CASSPSLWNQETQYF. The chain carries TRBV6-5 and TRBJ2-5; no reliable D call. The germline CDR1 and CDR2 sequences are MNHEY and SVGAGI. The CDR3 sequence is 15 residues long. The V end lost 5 bases, the J end lost 0 bases, and 13 bases lay between the germline ends.

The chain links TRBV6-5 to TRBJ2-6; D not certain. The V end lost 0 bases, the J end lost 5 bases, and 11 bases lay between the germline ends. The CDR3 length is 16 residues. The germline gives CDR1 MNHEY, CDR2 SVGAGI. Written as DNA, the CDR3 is TGTGCCAGCAGTTACTCGGGATCTGGGTGGGCCAACGTCCTGACTTTC. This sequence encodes CASSYSGSGWANVLTF.

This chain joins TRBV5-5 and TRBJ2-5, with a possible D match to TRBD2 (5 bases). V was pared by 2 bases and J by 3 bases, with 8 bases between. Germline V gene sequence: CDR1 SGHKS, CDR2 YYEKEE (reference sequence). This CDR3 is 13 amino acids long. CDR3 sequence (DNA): TGTGCCAGCAGCTTTGAAGCGGAAGAGACCCAGTACTTC. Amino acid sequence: CASSFEAEETQYF.

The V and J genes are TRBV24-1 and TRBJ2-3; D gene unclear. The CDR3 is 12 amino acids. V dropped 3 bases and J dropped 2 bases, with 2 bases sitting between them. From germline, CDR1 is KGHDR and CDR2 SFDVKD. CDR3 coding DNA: TGTGCCACCAGTGATATCACAGATACGCAGTATTTT. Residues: CATSDITDTQYF.

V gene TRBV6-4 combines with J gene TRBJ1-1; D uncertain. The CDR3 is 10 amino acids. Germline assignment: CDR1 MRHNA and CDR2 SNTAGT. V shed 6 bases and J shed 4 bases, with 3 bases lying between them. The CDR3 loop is CASRVTEAFF. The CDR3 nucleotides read TGTGCCAGCAGGGTCACTGAAGCTTTCTTT.

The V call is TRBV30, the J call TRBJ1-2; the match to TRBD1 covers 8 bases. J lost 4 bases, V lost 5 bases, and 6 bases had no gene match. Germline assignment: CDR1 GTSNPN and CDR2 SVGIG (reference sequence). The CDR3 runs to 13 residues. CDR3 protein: CAWQRDRPYGYTF. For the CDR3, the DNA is TGTGCCTGGCAAAGGGACAGGCCCTATGGCTACACCTTC.

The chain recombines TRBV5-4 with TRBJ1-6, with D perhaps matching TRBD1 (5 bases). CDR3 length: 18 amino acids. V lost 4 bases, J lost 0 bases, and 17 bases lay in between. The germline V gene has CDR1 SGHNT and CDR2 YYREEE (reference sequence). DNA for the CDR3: TGTGCCAGCAGCCCTGGGGGGGTAAAGAGCTCCTATAATTCACCCCTCCACTTT. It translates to CASSPGGVKSSYNSPLHF. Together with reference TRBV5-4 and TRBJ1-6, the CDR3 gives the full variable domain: ETGVTQSPTHLIKTRGQQVTLRCSSQSGHNTVSWYQQALGQGPQFIFQYYREEENGRGNFPPRFSGLQFPNYSSELNVNALELDDSALYLCASSPGGVKSSYNSPLHFGNGTRLTVT.

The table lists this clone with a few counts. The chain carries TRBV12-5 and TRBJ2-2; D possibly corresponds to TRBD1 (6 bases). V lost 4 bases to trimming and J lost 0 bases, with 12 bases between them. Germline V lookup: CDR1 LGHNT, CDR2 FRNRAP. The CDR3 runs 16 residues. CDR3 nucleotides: TGTGCTAGTGGTTCCCACAGGGATTCGAACACCGGGGAGCTGTTTTTT. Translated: CASGSHRDSNTGELFF. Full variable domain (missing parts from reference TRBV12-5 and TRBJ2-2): DARVTQTPRHKVTEMGQEVTMRCQPILGHNTVFWYRQTMMQGLELLAYFRNRAPLDDSGMPKDRFSAEMPDATLATLKIQPSEPRDSAVYFCASGSHRDSNTGELFFGEGSRLTVL.

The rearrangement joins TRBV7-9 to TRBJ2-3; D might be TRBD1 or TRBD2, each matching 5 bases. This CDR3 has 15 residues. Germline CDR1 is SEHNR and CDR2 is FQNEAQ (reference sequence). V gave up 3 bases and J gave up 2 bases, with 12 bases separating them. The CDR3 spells CASSLGTSDTDTQYF. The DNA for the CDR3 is TGTGCCAGCAGCTTGGGGACCTCGGACACAGATACGCAGTATTTT. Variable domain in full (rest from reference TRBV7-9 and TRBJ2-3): DTGVSQNPRHKITKRGQNVTFRCDPISEHNRLYWYRQTLGQGPEFLTYFQNEAQLEKSRLLSDRFSAERPKGSFSTLEIQRTEQGDSAMYLCASSLGTSDTDTQYFGPGTRLTVL.